This T cell receptor (beta chain) was sequenced during a study of blood T cell repertoires in COVID-19. V gave up 11 bases and J gave up 0 bases; unmatched junction bases: 7. The CDR3 extends over 16 amino acids. Germline CDR1 and CDR2: MDHEN and SYDVKM. This clone was seen once. Repertoires were generated with immunoSEQ multiplex PCR, while TCRdb's copy carries only in-frame clones and drops some. The table includes approximately 210,000 clones, roughly 88% detected once. The source material was PBMCs or T cells enriched from blood (not recorded which). This TCR came from a woman aged 45-65 years with acute COVID-19. The chain combines TRBV28 with TRBJ2-1; TRBD2 aligns across 13 bases. CDR3 in amino acids: CAGGGTSGTSYNEQFF. The CDR3 DNA sequence: TGTGCCGGCGGGGGGACTAGCGGGACCTCCTACAATGAGCAGTTCTTC.